The source of this T cell receptor (beta chain) is a study of shared T cell receptors in the human thymus. Repertoires were generated with immunoSEQ multiplex PCR, while TCRdb's copy carries only in-frame clones and drops some. The table records about 610,000 clones, approximately 88% of them present only once. This CDR3 has 17 residues. The germline V gene has CDR1 MNHEY and CDR2 SMNVEV (reference sequence). V lost 4 bases to trimming and J lost 6 bases, with 22 bases between them. These data also featured in a second study, about human thymus T cells.

The source is a boy under two years old with a congenital heart defect. Sequencing input: thymocytes. The V gene is TRBV27, the J gene TRBJ1-5; a possible D gene is TRBD1 (6 bases). DNA for the CDR3: TGTGCCAGCAGTTACAGGGCCATCTCCCGCGCAAGTCAGCCCCAGCATTTT. Translation gives CASSYRAISRASQPQHF.